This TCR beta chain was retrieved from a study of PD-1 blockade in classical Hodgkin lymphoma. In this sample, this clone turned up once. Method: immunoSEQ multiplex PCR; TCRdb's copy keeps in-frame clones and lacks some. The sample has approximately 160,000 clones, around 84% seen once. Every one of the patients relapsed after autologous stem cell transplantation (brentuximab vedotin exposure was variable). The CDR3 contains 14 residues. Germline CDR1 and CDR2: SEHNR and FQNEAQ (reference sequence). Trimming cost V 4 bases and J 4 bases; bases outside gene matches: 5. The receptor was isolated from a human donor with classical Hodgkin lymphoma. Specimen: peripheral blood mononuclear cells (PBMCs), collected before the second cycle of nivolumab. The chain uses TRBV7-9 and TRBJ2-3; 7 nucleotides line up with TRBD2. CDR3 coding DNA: TGTGCCAGCAGCTCGCGGGACTATCCAGATACGCAGTATTTT. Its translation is CASSSRDYPDTQYF.